What follows is one T cell receptor (beta chain) and its context. Its matching antigen is unknown. The protocol was immunoSEQ multiplex PCR, while the TCRdb copy is restricted to in-frame clones and leaves out a portion. Of around 110,000 clones in the sample, roughly 87% are singletons; the top ten hold roughly 7.4%. Germline lookup yields CDR1 SGHNT and CDR2 YYREEE (reference sequence). V was pared by 0 bases and J by 4 bases, with 7 bases between. This CDR3 spans 13 amino acids. This specimen comes from a study of T cell responses to AZD1222 COVID-19 vaccine. About the research overall: Second-dose timings of about 4 or about 12 weeks were pooled.

The study's findings and limits: No repertoire was sampled before or during the peak T cell response, only after it. Only a handful of people who got AZD1222 tested seropositive at baseline. Reportedly, close to half of spike-specific TCRs are directed against unmutated variant regions.

The V call is TRBV5-4, the J call TRBJ1-1; D is unresolved. This specimen consisted of peripheral blood, obtained on day 0 of AZD1222 vaccination. The TCR was taken from an adult in good health. The CDR3 region has the DNA TGTGCCAGCAGCTTGGAGGTTGGCACTGAAGCTTTCTTT. As protein: CASSLEVGTEAFF.